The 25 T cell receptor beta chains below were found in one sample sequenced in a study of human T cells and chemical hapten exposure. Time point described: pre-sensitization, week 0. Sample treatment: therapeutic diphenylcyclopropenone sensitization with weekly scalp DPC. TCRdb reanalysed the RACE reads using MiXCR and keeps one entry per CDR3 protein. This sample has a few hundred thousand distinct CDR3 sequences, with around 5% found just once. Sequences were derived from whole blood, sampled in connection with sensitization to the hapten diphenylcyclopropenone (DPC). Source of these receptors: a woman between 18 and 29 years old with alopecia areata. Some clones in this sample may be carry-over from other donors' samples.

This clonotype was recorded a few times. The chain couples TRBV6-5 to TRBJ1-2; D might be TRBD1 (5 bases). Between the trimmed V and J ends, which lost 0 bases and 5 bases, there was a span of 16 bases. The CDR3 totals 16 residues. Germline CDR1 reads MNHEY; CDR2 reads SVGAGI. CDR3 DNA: TGTGCCAGCAGTTACTCGATGATCGACAGACGATATGGCTACACCTTC. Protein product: CASSYSMIDRRYGYTF.

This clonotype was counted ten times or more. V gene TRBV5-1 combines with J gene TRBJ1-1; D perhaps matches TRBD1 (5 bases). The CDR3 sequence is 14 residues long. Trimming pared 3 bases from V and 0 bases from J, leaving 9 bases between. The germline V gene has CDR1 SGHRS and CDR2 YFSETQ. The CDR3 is CASSWEGLNTEAFF. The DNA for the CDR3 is TGCGCCAGCAGCTGGGAGGGGCTGAACACTGAAGCTTTCTTT.

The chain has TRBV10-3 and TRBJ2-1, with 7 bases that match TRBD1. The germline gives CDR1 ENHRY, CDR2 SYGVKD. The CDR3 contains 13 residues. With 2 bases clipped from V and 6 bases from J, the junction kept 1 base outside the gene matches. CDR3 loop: CAISETGVNEQFF. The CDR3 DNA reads TGTGCCATCAGTGAGACAGGGGTCAATGAGCAGTTCTTC.

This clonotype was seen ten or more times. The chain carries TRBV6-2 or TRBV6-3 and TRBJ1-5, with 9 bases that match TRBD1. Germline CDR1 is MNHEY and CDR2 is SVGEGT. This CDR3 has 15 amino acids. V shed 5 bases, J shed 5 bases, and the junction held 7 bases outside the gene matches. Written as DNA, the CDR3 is TGTGCCAGCAGTGCAACAGGGGGCAAATATCAGCCCCAGCATTTT. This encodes CASSATGGKYQPQHF.

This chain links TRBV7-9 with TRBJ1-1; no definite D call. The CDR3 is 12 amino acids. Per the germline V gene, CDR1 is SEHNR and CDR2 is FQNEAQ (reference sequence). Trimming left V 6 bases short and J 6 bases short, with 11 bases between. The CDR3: CASSSSEAEAFF. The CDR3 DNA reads TGTGCCAGCAGTTCCTCAGAGGCTGAAGCTTTCTTT.

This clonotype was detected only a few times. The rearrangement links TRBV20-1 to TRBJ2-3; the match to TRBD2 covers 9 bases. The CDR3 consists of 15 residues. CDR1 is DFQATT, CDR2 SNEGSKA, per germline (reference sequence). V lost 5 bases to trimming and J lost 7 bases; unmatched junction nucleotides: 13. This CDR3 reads CSAQWGSGGSNTQYF. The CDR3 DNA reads TGCAGTGCTCAATGGGGAAGCGGGGGGTCGAATACGCAGTATTTT.

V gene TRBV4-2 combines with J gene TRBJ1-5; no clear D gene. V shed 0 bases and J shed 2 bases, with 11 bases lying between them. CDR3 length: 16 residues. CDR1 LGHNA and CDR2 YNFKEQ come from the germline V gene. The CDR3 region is CASSQELGTGNQPQHF. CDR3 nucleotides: TGTGCCAGCAGCCAAGAACTGGGAACAGGCAATCAGCCCCAGCATTTT.

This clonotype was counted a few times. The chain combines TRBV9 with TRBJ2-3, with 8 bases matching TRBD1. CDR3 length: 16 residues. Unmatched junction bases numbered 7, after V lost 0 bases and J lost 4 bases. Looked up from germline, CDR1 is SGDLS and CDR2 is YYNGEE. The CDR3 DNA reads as TGTGCCAGCAGCGTAGAAGGGACAGGCCTCTCAGATACGCAGTATTTT. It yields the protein CASSVEGTGLSDTQYF.

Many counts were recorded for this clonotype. The CDR3 is CASSQSQLADSYEQYF. As DNA, the CDR3 is TGTGCCAGCAGCCAAAGCCAACTAGCGGATTCCTACGAGCAGTACTTC. V usage is TRBV4-2 and J usage is TRBJ2-7, with TRBD2 matching over 8 bases. The CDR3 sequence is 16 residues long. Germline values: CDR1 LGHNA, CDR2 YNFKEQ. V trimming: 2 bases; J trimming: 1 base; junction bases outside the gene matches: 7.

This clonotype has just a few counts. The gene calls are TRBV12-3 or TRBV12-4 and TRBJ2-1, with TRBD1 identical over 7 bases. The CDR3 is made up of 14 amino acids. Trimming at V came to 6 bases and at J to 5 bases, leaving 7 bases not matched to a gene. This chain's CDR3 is CASSFGTANNEQFF. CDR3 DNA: TGTGCCAGCAGCTTTGGGACAGCGAACAATGAGCAGTTCTTC.

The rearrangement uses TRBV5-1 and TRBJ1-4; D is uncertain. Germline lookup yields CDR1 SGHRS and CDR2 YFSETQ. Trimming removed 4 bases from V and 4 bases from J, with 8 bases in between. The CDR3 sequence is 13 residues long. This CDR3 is CASSATSNEKLFF. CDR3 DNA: TGCGCCAGCAGCGCCACAAGTAATGAAAAACTGTTTTTT.

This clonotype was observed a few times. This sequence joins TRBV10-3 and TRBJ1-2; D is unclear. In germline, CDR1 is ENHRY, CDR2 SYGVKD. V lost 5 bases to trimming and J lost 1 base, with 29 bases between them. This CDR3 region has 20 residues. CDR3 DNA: TGTGCCATCAGTCCTGGTGGACTTTCGACGGTGAAGGACGGTAACTATGGCTACACCTTC. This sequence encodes CAISPGGLSTVKDGNYGYTF.

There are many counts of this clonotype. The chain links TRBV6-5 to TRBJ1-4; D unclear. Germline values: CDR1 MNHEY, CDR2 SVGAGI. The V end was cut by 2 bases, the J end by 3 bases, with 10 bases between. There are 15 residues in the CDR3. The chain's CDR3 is CASSYDVAPNEKLFF. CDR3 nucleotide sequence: TGTGCCAGCAGTTACGACGTAGCGCCTAATGAAAAACTGTTTTTT.

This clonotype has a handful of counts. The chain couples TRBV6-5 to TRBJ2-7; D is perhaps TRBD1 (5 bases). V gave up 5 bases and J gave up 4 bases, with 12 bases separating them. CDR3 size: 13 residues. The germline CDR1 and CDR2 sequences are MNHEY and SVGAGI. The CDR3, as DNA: TGTGCCAGCAGTCGATCCCCAGGGTACGAGCAGTACTTC. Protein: CASSRSPGYEQYF.

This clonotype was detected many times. CDR3 in amino acids: CASSRDGANYGYTF. In DNA form, the CDR3 reads TGTGCCAGCAGCCGCGACGGAGCTAACTATGGCTACACCTTC. The chain combines TRBV2 with TRBJ1-2; D remains unclear. This CDR3 has 14 residues. V gave up 6 bases and J gave up 0 bases, with 11 bases separating them. Germline CDR1 reads SNHLY; CDR2 reads FYNNEI.

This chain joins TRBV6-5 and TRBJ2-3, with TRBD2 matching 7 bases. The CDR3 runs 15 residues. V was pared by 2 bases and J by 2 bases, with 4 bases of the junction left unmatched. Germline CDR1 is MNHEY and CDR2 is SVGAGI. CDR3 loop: CASSYAGDSTDTQYF. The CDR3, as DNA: TGTGCCAGCAGTTACGCGGGGGACTCCACAGATACGCAGTATTTT.

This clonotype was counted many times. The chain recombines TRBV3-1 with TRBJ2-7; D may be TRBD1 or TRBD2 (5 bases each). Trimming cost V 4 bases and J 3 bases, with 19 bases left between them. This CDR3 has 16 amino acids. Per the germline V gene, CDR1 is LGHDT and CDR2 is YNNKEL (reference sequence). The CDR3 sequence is CASSPKRGIIFYEQYF. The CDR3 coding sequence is TGTGCCAGCAGCCCGAAGAGGGGAATTATTTTCTACGAGCAGTACTTC.

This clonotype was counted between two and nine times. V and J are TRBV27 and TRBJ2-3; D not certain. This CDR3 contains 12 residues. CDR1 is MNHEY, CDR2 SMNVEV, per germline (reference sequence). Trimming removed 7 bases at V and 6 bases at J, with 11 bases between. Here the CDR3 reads CASMSFGDTQYF. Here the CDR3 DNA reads TGTGCCAGCATGTCCTTCGGGGATACGCAGTATTTT.

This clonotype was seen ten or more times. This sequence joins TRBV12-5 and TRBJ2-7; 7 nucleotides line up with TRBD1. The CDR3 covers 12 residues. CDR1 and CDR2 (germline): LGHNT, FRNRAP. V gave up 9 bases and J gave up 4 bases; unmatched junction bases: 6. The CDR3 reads CASSDRVYEQYF. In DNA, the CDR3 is TGTGCTAGCTCCGACAGGGTGTACGAGCAGTACTTC.

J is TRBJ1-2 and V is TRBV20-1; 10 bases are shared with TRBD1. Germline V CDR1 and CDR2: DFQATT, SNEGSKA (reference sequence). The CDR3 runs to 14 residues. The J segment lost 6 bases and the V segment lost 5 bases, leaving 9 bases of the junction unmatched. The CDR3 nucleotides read TGCAGTGCTTCAGACAGGGGGCGCGATAATGGCTACACCTTC. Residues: CSASDRGRDNGYTF.

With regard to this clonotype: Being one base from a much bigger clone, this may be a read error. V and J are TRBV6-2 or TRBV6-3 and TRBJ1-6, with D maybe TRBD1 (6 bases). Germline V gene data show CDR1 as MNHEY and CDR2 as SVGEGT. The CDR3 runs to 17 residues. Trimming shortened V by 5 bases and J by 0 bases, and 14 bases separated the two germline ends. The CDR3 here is CASSHRERSSYNSPLHF. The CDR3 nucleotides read TGTGCCAGCAGTCACAGGGAAAGGAGCTCCTATAATTCACCCCTCCACTTT.

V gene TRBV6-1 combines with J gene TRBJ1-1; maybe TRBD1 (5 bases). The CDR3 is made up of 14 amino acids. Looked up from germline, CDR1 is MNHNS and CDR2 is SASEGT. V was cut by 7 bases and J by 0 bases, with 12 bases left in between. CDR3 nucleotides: TGTGCCAGCATCGTGCAGGGCATGAACACTGAAGCTTTCTTT. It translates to CASIVQGMNTEAFF.

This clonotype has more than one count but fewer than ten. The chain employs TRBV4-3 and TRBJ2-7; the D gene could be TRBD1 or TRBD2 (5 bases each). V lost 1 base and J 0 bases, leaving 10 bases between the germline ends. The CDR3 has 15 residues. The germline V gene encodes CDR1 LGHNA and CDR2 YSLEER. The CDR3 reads CASSQGTGTSYEQYF. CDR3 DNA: TGCGCCAGCAGCCAAGGGACCGGGACCTCCTACGAGCAGTACTTC.

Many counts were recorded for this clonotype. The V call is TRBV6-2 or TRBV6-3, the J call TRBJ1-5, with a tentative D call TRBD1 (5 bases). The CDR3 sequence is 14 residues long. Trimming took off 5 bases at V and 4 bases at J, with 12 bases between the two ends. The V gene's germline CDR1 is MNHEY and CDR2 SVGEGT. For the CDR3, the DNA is TGTGCCAGCAGTCGACAGTATTCTAATCAGCCCCAGCATTTT. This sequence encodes CASSRQYSNQPQHF.

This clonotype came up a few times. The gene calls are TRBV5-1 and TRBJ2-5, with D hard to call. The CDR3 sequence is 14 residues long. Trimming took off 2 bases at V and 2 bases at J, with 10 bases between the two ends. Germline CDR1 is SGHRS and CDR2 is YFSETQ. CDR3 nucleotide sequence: TGCGCCAGCAGCTTAGGTAGGGCGCAAGAGACCCAGTACTTC. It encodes CASSLGRAQETQYF.